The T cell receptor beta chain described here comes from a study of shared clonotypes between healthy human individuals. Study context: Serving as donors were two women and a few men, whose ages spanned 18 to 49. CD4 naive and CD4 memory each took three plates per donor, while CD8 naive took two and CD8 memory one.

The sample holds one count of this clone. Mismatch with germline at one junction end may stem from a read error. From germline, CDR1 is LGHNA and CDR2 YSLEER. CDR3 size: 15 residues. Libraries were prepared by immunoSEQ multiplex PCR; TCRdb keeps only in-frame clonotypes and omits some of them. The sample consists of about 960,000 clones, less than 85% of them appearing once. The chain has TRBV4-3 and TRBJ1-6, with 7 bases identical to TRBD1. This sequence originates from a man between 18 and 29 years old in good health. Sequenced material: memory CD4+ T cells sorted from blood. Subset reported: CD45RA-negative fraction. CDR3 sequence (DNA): TGCGCCAGCAGCCAAGACAGGGGGGCAGGGTCACCCCTCTACTTT. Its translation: CASSQDRGAGSPLYF.